The 30 T cell receptor beta chains below all came from one sample that was sequenced in a study of blood T cell repertoires in COVID-19. The repertoire was sequenced with immunoSEQ multiplex PCR; TCRdb's copy has only in-frame clones and lacks some. The sample shows over 110,000 clones, 65% to 85% of them seen only once. The sequencing input was peripheral blood. These receptors were obtained from a woman aged 55-69 years with acute or convalescent COVID-19.

The chain recombines TRBV7-3 with TRBJ2-1, with 9 bases lining up with TRBD2. With 1 base clipped from V and 6 bases from J, the junction kept 16 bases outside the gene matches. CDR3 length: 19 amino acids. Germline-derived CDR1 and CDR2 are SGHTA and FQGTGA. The CDR3 region is CASSLMPPTSGDPLNEQFF. The CDR3 bases are TGTGCCAGCAGCTTAATGCCCCCGACTAGCGGAGACCCCCTCAATGAGCAGTTCTTC.

The chain is built from TRBV28 and TRBJ2-2; 8 bases align to TRBD1. Per germline, CDR1 MDHEN and CDR2 SYDVKM. The CDR3 covers 13 residues. V lost 7 bases, J lost 7 bases, and 5 bases stayed unmatched. The CDR3 DNA reads as TGTGCCAGCACGCAGGGGGCGGGCGGGGAGCTGTTTTTT. It encodes CASTQGAGGELFF.

The V and J genes are TRBV9 and TRBJ2-5, with TRBD2 matching over 8 bases. Germline lookup yields CDR1 SGDLS and CDR2 YYNGEE. CDR3 length: 16 residues. Losses at the gene ends were 0 bases for V and 1 base for J; bases not matched to a gene: 5. The CDR3 region has the DNA TGTGCCAGCAGCGTAGGGGGGACTAGGGGCCAAGAGACCCAGTACTTC. The encoded protein is CASSVGGTRGQETQYF. Combining the CDR3 with reference TRBV9 and TRBJ2-5 gives the whole variable domain DSGVTQTPKHLITATGQRVTLRCSPRSGDLSVYWYQQSLDQGLQFLIQYYNGEERAKGNILERFSAQQFPDLHSELNLSSLELGDSALYFCASSVGGTRGQETQYFGPGTRLLVL.

This clone was seen a single time. The V gene is TRBV10-3, the J gene TRBJ2-1, with TRBD2 matching over 8 bases. From germline, CDR1 is ENHRY and CDR2 SYGVKD. The CDR3 runs to 15 residues. V was clipped by 6 bases and J by 0 bases; unmatched bases: 4. Here the CDR3 reads CAIRTSASSYNEQFF. The CDR3 nucleotides are TGTGCCATCAGGACTAGCGCGAGCTCCTACAATGAGCAGTTCTTC.

This sequence joins TRBV6-5 and TRBJ2-1; the match to TRBD1 covers 7 bases. The CDR3 has 13 residues. Per the germline V gene, CDR1 is MNHEY and CDR2 is SVGAGI. V lost 6 bases to trimming and J lost 5 bases; unmatched junction nucleotides: 4. The CDR3 spells CASRGTENNEQFF. The CDR3, as DNA: TGTGCCAGCAGGGGGACAGAAAACAATGAGCAGTTCTTC.

This rearrangement joins TRBV30 to TRBJ2-5; D might be TRBD2 (6 bases). Germline values: CDR1 GTSNPN, CDR2 SVGIG (reference sequence). V lost 6 bases, J lost 0 bases, and 11 bases lay in between. This CDR3 spans 13 amino acids. The CDR3 is CACSRLDQETQYF. In nucleotides, the CDR3 is TGTGCCTGTAGTCGACTAGACCAAGAGACCCAGTACTTC.

The chain combines TRBV5-1 with TRBJ2-6; D uncertain. The germline gives CDR1 SGHRS, CDR2 YFSETQ. Trimming removed 3 bases from V and 2 bases from J, with 6 bases in between. The CDR3 is 14 amino acids. The CDR3 DNA is TGCGCCAGCAGCTCCCCGGCTGGGGCCAACGTCCTGACTTTC. It translates to CASSSPAGANVLTF.

V and J are TRBV7-2 and TRBJ2-7, with 14 bases matching TRBD2. With 2 bases clipped from V and 1 base from J, the junction kept 7 bases outside the gene matches. The V gene's germline CDR1 is SGHTA and CDR2 FQGNSA. CDR3 length: 18 residues. The CDR3 region has the DNA TGTGCCAGCAGCTTAACCCGAAGACTAGCGGGAGGGTCCTACGAGCAGTACTTC. Translated, it gives CASSLTRRLAGGSYEQYF.

J is TRBJ1-4 and V is TRBV11-2; 7 bases align to TRBD1. The CDR3 runs to 14 residues. The J segment lost 8 bases and the V segment lost 3 bases, leaving 6 bases of the junction unmatched. Germline CDR1 SGHAT, CDR2 FQNNGV. CDR3 coding DNA: TGTGCCAGCAGCTTTTCCAGGGGGGAGGAAAAACTGTTTTTT. Protein product: CASSFSRGEEKLFF.

V gene TRBV7-8 combines with J gene TRBJ2-1; D gene uncertain. There are 14 residues in the CDR3. V was clipped by 0 bases and J by 7 bases, with 10 bases between them. CDR1 is SGHVS and CDR2 is FQNEAQ in the germline V gene. The CDR3 nucleotides read TGTGCCAGCAGCTTAGCGGAGCGTTCGAATGAGCAGTTCTTC. Translated: CASSLAERSNEQFF.

The chain links TRBV9 to TRBJ2-1; D not resolved. Trimming took 5 bases from V and 5 from J, leaving 14 bases between them. The CDR3 extends over 14 amino acids. Looked up from germline, CDR1 is SGDLS and CDR2 is YYNGEE. CDR3 region: CASSTPGTNNEQFF. As DNA, the CDR3 is TGTGCCAGCAGTACTCCGGGTACCAACAATGAGCAGTTCTTC. Drawing the rest from reference TRBV9 and TRBJ2-1, the complete variable domain is DSGVTQTPKHLITATGQRVTLRCSPRSGDLSVYWYQQSLDQGLQFLIQYYNGEERAKGNILERFSAQQFPDLHSELNLSSLELGDSALYFCASSTPGTNNEQFFGPGTRLTVL.

The V call is TRBV6-4, the J call TRBJ1-1; D gene uncertain. Trimming stripped 2 bases from V and 4 bases from J, with 11 bases between. Germline-derived CDR1 and CDR2 are MRHNA and SNTAGT. This CDR3 contains 14 residues. This chain's CDR3 is CASSDPGMGTEAFF. CDR3 sequence (DNA): TGTGCCAGCAGTGACCCGGGTATGGGCACTGAAGCTTTCTTT.

The rearrangement joins TRBV3-1 (or the pseudogene TRBV3-2) to TRBJ2-7; 10 bases map to TRBD1. The CDR3 is 15 residues long. The germline V gene has CDR1 LGHDT and CDR2 YNNKEL (reference sequence). V gave up 4 bases and J gave up 6 bases; unmatched junction bases: 9. CDR3 region: CASSPLGTGVGEQYF. DNA for the CDR3: TGTGCCAGCAGCCCCTTGGGGACAGGGGTAGGCGAGCAGTACTTC.

The chain employs TRBV30 and TRBJ1-6; TRBD1 aligns across 9 bases. After removal of 4 bases from V and 6 bases from J, the junction contained 4 bases not matched to a gene. CDR3 length equals 14 residues. In germline, CDR1 is GTSNPN, CDR2 SVGIG (reference sequence). The CDR3 loop reads CAWNTGQGNSPLHF. The CDR3 region has the DNA TGTGCCTGGAATACGGGACAGGGTAATTCACCCCTCCACTTT.

The rearrangement links TRBV7-9 to TRBJ2-1; D perhaps matches TRBD2 (7 bases). Germline V gene lookup returns CDR1 SEHNR and CDR2 FQNEAQ (reference sequence). This CDR3 is 16 amino acids long. Trimming stripped 3 bases from V and 5 bases from J, with 17 bases between. The CDR3 sequence is CASSFGGGVTDNEQFF. The DNA of the CDR3 is TGTGCCAGCAGCTTCGGAGGGGGGGTTACTGACAATGAGCAGTTCTTC.

CDR3 region: CASSQGTGYYGYTF. The CDR3, as DNA: TGTGCCAGCAGCCAGGGGACAGGGTACTATGGCTACACCTTC. The chain couples TRBV7-9 to TRBJ1-2, with TRBD1 matching 9 bases. The CDR3 contains 14 residues. With V trimmed by 5 bases and J by 3 bases, 4 bases remained unmatched. Germline values: CDR1 SEHNR, CDR2 FQNEAQ (reference sequence).

V gene TRBV3-1 (or the pseudogene TRBV3-2) combines with J gene TRBJ2-1; D is perhaps TRBD1 (6 bases). CDR1 is LGHDT, CDR2 YNNKEL, per germline (reference sequence). There are 15 residues in the CDR3. Trimming removed 6 bases from V and 7 bases from J, with 19 bases in between. This CDR3 reads CASRSNRVSGNEQFF. For the CDR3, the DNA is TGTGCCAGCAGATCCAACAGGGTCTCTGGGAATGAGCAGTTCTTC.

This clone was seen a few times. V usage is TRBV28 and J usage is TRBJ2-5, with TRBD1 matching 12 bases. In germline, CDR1 is MDHEN, CDR2 SYDVKM. This CDR3 contains 18 residues. V trimming: 5 bases; J trimming: 3 bases; junction bases outside the gene matches: 13. CDR3 nucleotide sequence: TGTGCCAGCAGTCCCCTTATGGGGGACAGGGGGCAGGAAGAGACCCAGTACTTC. Translating it yields CASSPLMGDRGQEETQYF.

The rearrangement uses TRBV14 and TRBJ1-1, with 8 bases matching TRBD1. Germline V gene sequence: CDR1 SGHDN, CDR2 FVKESK. J was trimmed by 9 bases and V by 3 bases; bases with no gene match: 3. This CDR3 contains 12 residues. DNA of the CDR3: TGTGCCAGCAGCCAGAGACAGGGGAAAGCTTTCTTT. Translation gives CASSQRQGKAFF.

This clone was observed once. The rearrangement uses TRBV5-1 and TRBJ1-2; TRBD1 might be the D (5 bases). CDR3 size: 15 residues. The germline V gene encodes CDR1 SGHRS and CDR2 YFSETQ. V was pared by 0 bases and J by 4 bases, with 13 bases between. CDR3 in amino acids: CASSLAGTGIYGYTF. The CDR3 nucleotides are TGCGCCAGCAGCTTGGCCGGTACAGGAATCTATGGCTACACCTTC.

The chain is built from TRBV7-9 and TRBJ2-1; 9 bases match TRBD2. The CDR3 has 16 amino acids. V was clipped by 6 bases and J by 7 bases; unmatched bases: 13. Looked up from germline, CDR1 is SEHNR and CDR2 is FQNEAQ (reference sequence). The CDR3 sequence: CASSLWLAGMGNEQFF. Here the CDR3 DNA reads TGTGCCAGCAGTTTGTGGCTAGCGGGAATGGGAAATGAGCAGTTCTTC.

V usage is TRBV6-1 and J usage is TRBJ2-7; TRBD2 matches at 13 bases. Unmatched junction bases numbered 7, after V lost 2 bases and J lost 9 bases. Per the germline V gene, CDR1 is MNHNS and CDR2 is SASEGT. CDR3 size: 15 residues. Here the CDR3 reads CASSESRLAGGWQYF. CDR3 DNA sequence: TGTGCCAGCAGTGAATCGCGACTAGCGGGAGGTTGGCAGTACTTC.

The chain carries TRBV5-1 and TRBJ1-2; TRBD1 matches 9 bases. Trimming at V came to 4 bases and at J to 7 bases, leaving 5 bases not matched to a gene. This CDR3 region has 13 residues. Germline CDR1 is SGHRS and CDR2 is YFSETQ. CDR3 amino acids: CASSRGQGFGYTF. For the CDR3, the DNA is TGCGCCAGCAGCCGGGGACAGGGATTTGGCTACACCTTC.

The rearrangement uses TRBV18 and TRBJ2-2, with 7 bases that match TRBD1. The CDR3 loop spans 16 amino acids. V lost 6 bases and J lost 5; bases outside the gene matches: 12. The germline CDR1 and CDR2 sequences are KGHSH and LQKENI. The CDR3 reads CASSVRDSESTGELFF. As DNA, the CDR3 is TGTGCCAGCTCGGTAAGGGACAGCGAGAGTACCGGGGAGCTGTTTTTT.

This chain joins TRBV19 and TRBJ1-2; 8 bases fit TRBD1. V lost 4 bases, J lost 8 bases, and 12 bases stayed unmatched. CDR1 is LNHDA and CDR2 is SQIVND in the germline V gene (reference sequence). The CDR3 runs 15 residues. The CDR3 sequence is CASSTTGTGAGGYTF. The CDR3 DNA reads as TGTGCCAGTAGTACCACCGGGACAGGAGCTGGCGGCTACACCTTC.

This chain links TRBV27 with TRBJ2-6, with D possibly TRBD1 on 5 matching bases. The V gene's germline CDR1 is MNHEY and CDR2 SMNVEV (reference sequence). V shed 2 bases and J shed 3 bases, with 14 bases lying between them. The CDR3 runs 17 residues. CDR3 region: CASSLSRTRGGANVLTF. DNA of the CDR3: TGTGCCAGCAGTTTAAGCCGGACAAGGGGTGGGGCCAACGTCCTGACTTTC. The whole variable domain, filled in from reference TRBV27 and TRBJ2-6, reads EAQVTQNPRYLITVTGKKLTVTCSQNMNHEYMSWYRQDPGLGLRQIYYSMNVEVTDKGDVPEGYKVSRKEKRNFPLILESPSPNQTSLYFCASSLSRTRGGANVLTFGAGSRLTVL.

V and J are TRBV2 and TRBJ2-5; no definite D call. The germline V and J ends were trimmed by 5 bases and 0 bases, with 13 bases remaining between them. Germline V gives CDR1 SNHLY, CDR2 FYNNEI. This CDR3 has 15 amino acids. The CDR3 loop reads CASSLNQIDQETQYF. The CDR3 region has the DNA TGTGCCAGCAGTCTCAACCAGATTGACCAAGAGACCCAGTACTTC.

The CDR3 DNA reads as TGCGCCAGCAGCTCTACTAGCGTGGTCACCGGGGAGCTGTTTTTT. It codes for CASSSTSVVTGELFF. The genes are TRBV5-1 and TRBJ2-2, with 7 nucleotides matching TRBD2. J was trimmed by 4 bases and V by 3 bases; bases with no gene match: 6. The CDR3 runs to 15 residues. Germline loops: CDR1 SGHRS, CDR2 YFSETQ.

This clone was recorded a few times. This chain uses TRBV2 with TRBJ1-5; D possibly corresponds to TRBD1 (6 bases). The CDR3 extends over 14 amino acids. Germline lookup yields CDR1 SNHLY and CDR2 FYNNEI. V gave up 8 bases and J gave up 2 bases, with 13 bases separating them. The CDR3 protein is CASQQGSGNQPQHF. The CDR3 DNA follows: TGTGCCAGCCAACAGGGTTCCGGCAATCAGCCCCAGCATTTT.

The chain carries TRBV10-3 and TRBJ1-2; D unresolved. Trimming stripped 2 bases from V and 0 bases from J, with 10 bases between. CDR1 and CDR2 (germline): ENHRY, SYGVKD. This CDR3 region has 15 residues. The CDR3 loop reads CAISEAGTTNYGYTF. CDR3 coding DNA: TGTGCCATCAGTGAGGCAGGAACAACTAACTATGGCTACACCTTC.